This paragraph reports one TCR beta chain. Seattle's enrolled individuals joined amid active infection and were then monitored longitudinally. Sequencing was performed with immunoSEQ multiplex PCR; in TCRdb, only in-frame clones are kept and a portion is missing. In the table there are around 270,000 clones, approximately 85% of which are singletons. The sample comes from a study of blood T cell repertoires in COVID-19. Looking at the study overall: Nucleic acid was either cDNA or gDNA, and it came from T cells, B-cell-depleted T cells, or PBMCs.

CDR1 and CDR2 (germline): LNHDA, SQIVND (reference sequence). The CDR3 spans 15 residues. V shed 5 bases and J 5 bases; nucleotides not matched to a gene: 11. The chain links TRBV19 to TRBJ2-7; TRBD2 agrees at 8 bases. The sample taken for sequencing was peripheral blood. This clonotype was sampled from a human donor with COVID-19, enrolled during active disease. The donor label of this sample is uncertain. The CDR3 DNA is TGTGCCAGTAGTCCCCCGGGGACTAGTCGCCACGAGCAGTACTTC. Protein sequence: CASSPPGTSRHEQYF. The full variable domain, its missing parts supplied by reference TRBV19 and TRBJ2-7, is DGGITQSPKYLFRKEGQNVTLSCEQNLNHDAMYWYRQDPGQGLRLIYYSQIVNDFQKGDIAEGYSVSREKKESFPLTVTSAQKNPTAFYLCASSPPGTSRHEQYFGPGTRLTVT.